The rows below give T cell receptor beta chains drawn from one sample of a study of cytomegalovirus exposure and HLA in healthy donors. This table comes from immunoSEQ multiplex PCR, and its TCRdb copy is limited to in-frame clones, with some not included. The table includes some 140,000 clones, about four fifths detected once. Sequencing was done on a sample of PBMCs. The receptor set was obtained from a man in his thirties or forties in good health. Both conserved end residues are part of each CDR3. Fields, in order: V gene, clone size, J gene, D gene, CDR3 protein, CDR3 DNA. D genes are given only for firm matches. Not all rows give a size; the values are once, few, many and, for expanded clones, a class.

TRBV10-1,.,TRBJ2-3,TRBD2,CANQWGGLNTQYF,TGCGCCAACCAGTGGGGGGGTTTGAATACGCAGTATTTT
TRBV5-1,few,TRBJ2-1,TRBD2,CASSFRGGGYNEQFF,TGCGCCAGCAGCTTTCGCGGCGGGGGGTACAATGAGCAGTTCTTC
TRBV4-1,.,TRBJ2-3,TRBD2,CASSQVAGGRTDTQYF,TGCGCCAGCAGCCAGGTAGCGGGAGGGCGGACAGATACGCAGTATTTT
TRBV7-9,.,TRBJ2-2,.,CASSFQGGELFF,TGTGCCAGCAGCTTCCAGGGCGGGGAGCTGTTTTTT
TRBV5-6,.,TRBJ1-1,.,CASSFYELMNTEAFF,TGTGCCAGCAGCTTTTATGAACTGATGAACACTGAAGCTTTCTTT
TRBV5-1,few,TRBJ2-1,TRBD1,CASSPGTGGNEQFF,TGCGCCAGCAGCCCCGGGACAGGGGGCAATGAGCAGTTCTTC
TRBV6-5,few,TRBJ2-2,.,CASSYRGPAGELFF,TGTGCCAGCAGTTACAGGGGTCCCGCCGGGGAGCTGTTTTTT
TRBV27,.,TRBJ1-5,TRBD1,CASRPTGAGGNQPQHF,TGTGCCAGCCGCCCCACAGGGGCGGGTGGCAATCAGCCCCAGCATTTT
TRBV11-3,.,TRBJ2-1,.,CASRRVPGPTETNEQFF,TGTGCCAGCAGGCGGGTTCCCGGTCCCACCGAAACTAATGAGCAGTTCTTC
TRBV10-2,.,TRBJ2-4,TRBD2,CASSEGLAGLGNIQYF,TGCGCCAGCAGTGAGGGGCTAGCGGGATTGGGAAACATTCAGTACTTC
TRBV6-6,.,TRBJ1-2,.,CASSAGQFSPYGYTF,TGTGCCAGCAGTGCAGGACAGTTCTCGCCTTATGGCTACACCTTC
TRBV7-3,.,TRBJ2-2,TRBD2,CASSLRLAENTGELFF,TGTGCCAGCAGCTTAAGACTAGCGGAGAACACCGGGGAGCTGTTTTTT
TRBV10-3,.,TRBJ2-7,TRBD1,CAISAGTGLTYEQYF,TGTGCCATCAGTGCCGGGACAGGGCTCACCTACGAGCAGTACTTC
TRBV27,once,TRBJ1-1,.,CARRPDSETLMNTEAFF,TGTGCCAGGAGACCCGACAGCGAAACCTTAATGAACACTGAAGCTTTCTTT
TRBV29-1,.,TRBJ2-3,.,CSVKQGTPDTQYF,TGCAGCGTTAAACAGGGTACCCCAGATACGCAGTATTTT
TRBV5-1,.,TRBJ2-5,.,CASSLGWRAEGETQYF,TGCGCCAGCAGCTTGGGCTGGCGAGCGGAGGGAGAGACCCAGTACTTC
TRBV9,.,TRBJ1-3,TRBD1,CASTSGQGVGNTIYF,TGTGCCAGCACCTCGGGACAGGGGGTCGGAAACACCATATATTTT
TRBV5-4,.,TRBJ2-2,TRBD2,CASSPGTSGRVGELFF,TGTGCCAGCAGCCCTGGGACTAGCGGGAGGGTCGGGGAGCTGTTTTTT
TRBV5-4,.,TRBJ2-1,TRBD2,CASSSGLAEYNEQFF,TGTGCCAGCAGCTCTGGACTAGCGGAGTACAATGAGCAGTTCTTC
TRBV5-1,.,TRBJ2-5,TRBD2,CASTGGRDHTKETQYF,TGCGCCAGCACCGGGGGGAGGGACCACACGAAGGAGACCCAGTACTTC
TRBV11-2,.,TRBJ2-3,.,CASSLEGLTDTQYF,TGTGCCAGCAGCTTAGAGGGCCTGACAGATACGCAGTATTTT
TRBV18,.,TRBJ1-1,.,CASSPRNSPVDTEAFF,TGTGCCAGCTCACCGAGGAATAGTCCCGTTGACACTGAAGCTTTCTTT
TRBV7-9,.,TRBJ2-7,.,CASSLVDGLPSYEQYF,TGTGCCAGCAGCTTAGTTGATGGACTACCTTCCTACGAGCAGTACTTC
TRBV18,once,TRBJ2-3,.,CASSPRTSTDTQYF,TGTGCCAGCTCACCCAGGACTAGCACAGATACGCAGTATTTT
TRBV9,.,TRBJ2-7,TRBD2,CASSAGGSSYEQYF,TGTGCCAGCAGCGCGGGAGGGAGCTCCTACGAGCAGTACTTC
TRBV18,.,TRBJ2-1,.,CASSHTGTPDTLLF,TGTGCCAGCTCACATACCGGGACTCCCGACACTTTGCTCTTC
TRBV7-3,.,TRBJ2-1,TRBD2,CASSSTGTRNNEQFF,TGTGCCAGCAGCTCGACCGGGACTAGAAACAATGAGCAGTTCTTC
TRBV4-1,once,TRBJ2-7,.,CASSQDISYEQYF,TGCGCCAGCAGCCAAGATATCAGTTACGAGCAGTACTTC
TRBV27,.,TRBJ2-1,TRBD2,CASSLSGRAHQVQFF,TGTGCCAGCAGTTTAAGCGGGAGGGCCCATCAAGTGCAGTTCTTC